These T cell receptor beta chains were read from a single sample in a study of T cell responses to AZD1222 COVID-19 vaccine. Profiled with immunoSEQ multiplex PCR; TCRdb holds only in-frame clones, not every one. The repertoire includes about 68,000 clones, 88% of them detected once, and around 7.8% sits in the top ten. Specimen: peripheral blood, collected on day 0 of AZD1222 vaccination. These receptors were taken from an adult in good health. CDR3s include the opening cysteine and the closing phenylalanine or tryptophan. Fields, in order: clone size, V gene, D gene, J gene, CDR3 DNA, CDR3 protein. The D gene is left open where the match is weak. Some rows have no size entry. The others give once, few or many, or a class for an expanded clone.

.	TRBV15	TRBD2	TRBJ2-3	TGTGCCACCAGCAGAGGAAGACTAGCGGGAAATGTAGCAGATACGCAGTATTTT	CATSRGRLAGNVADTQYF
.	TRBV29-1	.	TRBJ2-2	TGCAGCGTTGACGGTGGGGCATCGAACACCGGGGAGCTGTTTTTT	CSVDGGASNTGELFF
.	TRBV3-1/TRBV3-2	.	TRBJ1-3	TGTGCCAGCAGCCTGGGGGGGGGTGGAAACACCATATATTTT	CASSLGGGGNTIYF
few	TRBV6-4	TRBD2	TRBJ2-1	TGTGCCAGCAGCACTAGCGCATACAATGAGCAGTTCTTC	CASSTSAYNEQFF
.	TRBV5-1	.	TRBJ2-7	TGCGCCAGCAGCCGGGTGGACTACGAGCAGTACTTC	CASSRVDYEQYF
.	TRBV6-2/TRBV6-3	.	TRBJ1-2	TGTGCCAGCAGTCCCCTTGGGAGATATGGCTACACCTTC	CASSPLGRYGYTF
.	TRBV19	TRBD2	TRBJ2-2	TGTGCCAGTAGTTCGAGACTAGCGGGAGACGCCGGGGAGCTGTTTTTT	CASSSRLAGDAGELFF
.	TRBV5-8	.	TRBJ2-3	TGTGCCAGCAGCCACTTGAAAGGGACCCGCACAGATACGCAGTATTTT	CASSHLKGTRTDTQYF
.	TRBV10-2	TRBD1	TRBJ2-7	TGCGCCACTTCTTCCGGGACAGCCACCTACGAGCAGTACTTC	CATSSGTATYEQYF
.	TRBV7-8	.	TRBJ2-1	TGTGCCAGCAGCCGGGACCCCAGCTCCTACAATGAGCAGTTCTTC	CASSRDPSSYNEQFF
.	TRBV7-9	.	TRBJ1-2	TGTGCCAGCAGCTTTGACAGCTATGGCTACACCTTC	CASSFDSYGYTF
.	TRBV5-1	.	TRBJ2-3	TGCGCCAGCAGATTTCGCGGGGCTAGCACAGATACGCAGTATTTT	CASRFRGASTDTQYF
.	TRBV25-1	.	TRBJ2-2	TGTGCCAGCAGTGAAGGTTCCGGGGAGCTGTTTTTT	CASSEGSGELFF
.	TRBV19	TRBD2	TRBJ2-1	TGTGCCAGTAGTATCCCCAGACTAGCGAGACGCTACAATGAGCAGTTCTTC	CASSIPRLARRYNEQFF
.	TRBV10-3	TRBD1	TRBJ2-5	TGTGCCATCACCTCGGGACAGGGGGGCGAGACCCAGTACTTC	CAITSGQGGETQYF
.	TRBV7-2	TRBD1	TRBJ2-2	TGTGCCAGCAGCTTAGGGGGACAGGGTAACACCGGGGAGCTGTTTTTT	CASSLGGQGNTGELFF
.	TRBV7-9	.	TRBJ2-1	TGTGCCAGCAGCTTAAGGGGGGATGAGCAGTTCTTC	CASSLRGDEQFF
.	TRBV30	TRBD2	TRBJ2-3	TGTGCCTGGGGTAGCGGGAGCGCGACAGATACGCAGTATTTT	CAWGSGSATDTQYF
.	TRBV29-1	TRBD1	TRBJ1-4	TGCAGCGTATACGGACAGGGAAAAGAAAAACTGTTTTTT	CSVYGQGKEKLFF
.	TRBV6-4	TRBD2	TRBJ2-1	TGTGCCAGCAGTGGTAGCGGGAGCTACAATGAGCAGTTCTTC	CASSGSGSYNEQFF
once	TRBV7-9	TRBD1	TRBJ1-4	TGTGCCAGCAGCTTATTGTGGACAGGGGAGCATGAAAAACTGTTTTTT	CASSLLWTGEHEKLFF
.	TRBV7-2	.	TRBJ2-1	TGTGCCAGCAGGCCCGTGGAGGGATGGAATGAGCAGTTCTTC	CASRPVEGWNEQFF
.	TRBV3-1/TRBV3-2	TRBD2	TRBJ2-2	TGTGCCAGCAGCCAAGGGGGGGAGGGCCTCACCGGGGAGCTGTTTTTT	CASSQGGEGLTGELFF
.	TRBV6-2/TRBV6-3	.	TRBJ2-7	TGTGCCAGCAGTCTCTATGGGCCGGGAGAGCAGTACTTC	CASSLYGPGEQYF
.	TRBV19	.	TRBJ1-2	TGTGCCAGTAGTAAAGGGGAATGGTATGGCTACACCTTC	CASSKGEWYGYTF
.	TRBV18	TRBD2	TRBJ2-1	TGTGCCAGCTCGAATACCTGGACTAGCGGGAGCTATGAGCAGTTCTTC	CASSNTWTSGSYEQFF
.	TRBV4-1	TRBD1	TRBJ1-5	TGCGCCAGCAGCCAAGTCATGGGGACAGTTAGCAATCAGCCCCAGCATTTT	CASSQVMGTVSNQPQHF
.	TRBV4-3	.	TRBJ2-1	TGCGCCAGCAGCCAAGGGGTAACAGGGCCTGAGCAGTTCTTC	CASSQGVTGPEQFF
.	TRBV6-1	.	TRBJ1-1	TGTGCCAGCAGTGATTTTGACAGGTCGATGAACACTGAAGCTTTCTTT	CASSDFDRSMNTEAFF
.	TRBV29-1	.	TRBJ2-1	TGCAGCGTTGAAAAGGGCTACAATGAGCAGTTCTTC	CSVEKGYNEQFF
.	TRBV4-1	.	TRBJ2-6	TGCGCCAGCAGCCAAGAATGGGACGTCGGGGTGGGGCCCGGGGCCAACGTCCTGACTTTC	CASSQEWDVGVGPGANVLTF
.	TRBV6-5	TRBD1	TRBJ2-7	TGTGCCAGCAGTTCGGCAGGGGGCTACGAGCAGTACTTC	CASSSAGGYEQYF
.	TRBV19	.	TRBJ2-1	TGTGCCAGTACCATAGCGTCCTCCTACAATGAGCAGTTCTTC	CASTIASSYNEQFF
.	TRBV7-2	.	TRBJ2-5	TGTGCCAGCAGCCCCAGGGGTACCCAAGAGACCCAGTACTTC	CASSPRGTQETQYF
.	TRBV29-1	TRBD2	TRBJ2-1	TGCAGCGTTGGGACTAGCGAGTACAATGAGCAGTTCTTC	CSVGTSEYNEQFF
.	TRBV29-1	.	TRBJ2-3	TGCAGCGTCAACCCAGATAGCACAGATACGCAGTATTTT	CSVNPDSTDTQYF
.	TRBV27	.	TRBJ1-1	TGTGCCAGCAGTTTCGCGGGCCTAACTCTGACCAACACTGAAGCTTTCTTT	CASSFAGLTLTNTEAFF
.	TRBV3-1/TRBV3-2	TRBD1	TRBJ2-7	TGTGCCAGCAGCCAGAGCGGGACAGGGACACAGTACTTC	CASSQSGTGTQYF
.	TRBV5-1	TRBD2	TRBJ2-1	TGCGCCAGCAGGCAATTCACTAGCGGCACCTACAATGAGCAGTTCTTC	CASRQFTSGTYNEQFF
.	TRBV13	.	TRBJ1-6	TGTGCCAGCAGCTTTCTCAGTTCACCCCTCCACTTT	CASSFLSSPLHF